This TCR beta chain was sequenced during a study of T cell responses to AZD1222 COVID-19 vaccine. Study overall: Timing groups of about 4 and about 12 weeks for second doses were pooled. Overall study findings and caveats: Mapped onto spike, vaccine-associated CD4 TCRs spanned it and were dominant at 160-218 and 743-854. After the peak T cell response, and only then, were repertoires sampled. Donors, mostly white British, included more females; clonal diversity was possibly underestimated.

Details on this clone: Antigen unknown.

This CDR3 is 13 amino acids long. V was pared by 1 base and J by 6 bases, with 10 bases between. Looked up from germline, CDR1 is SEHNR and CDR2 is FQNEAQ (reference sequence). The repertoire was sequenced with immunoSEQ multiplex PCR; TCRdb's copy has only in-frame clones and lacks some. Of 80,000 or so clones listed, approximately 90% are singletons. The rearrangement uses TRBV7-9 and TRBJ2-7, with D perhaps being TRBD1 or TRBD2 (5 bases each). This sequence originates from an adult in good health. Sequenced here: peripheral blood, sampled on day 0 of AZD1222 vaccination. DNA for the CDR3: TGTGCCAGCAGCTTAGAGGTTGGGGGCGAGCAGTACTTC. It encodes CASSLEVGGEQYF.